This TCR beta chain was obtained from a study of Ad26.COV2.S vaccination and SARS-CoV-2 variants. Study overall: It was the COV1001 Ad26.COV2.S trial arm that included the donor. In the study, Ad26.COV2.S was injected intramuscularly once, or twice 56 days apart.

The CDR3 totals 15 residues. The V gene's germline CDR1 is SEHNR and CDR2 FQNEAQ (reference sequence). The ends lost 4 bases at V and 8 bases at J; junction bases unmatched: 7. Indicated treatment: around 19 received Ad26.COV2.S at low or high dose, single or two shots; roughly 5 received placebo; per-sample allocation not given. The study sampled participants on day 63 after the first vaccine or placebo injection. Points on this clone: No antigen is known for it.

Assay used: immunoSEQ multiplex PCR; TCRdb lists only in-frame clones, some missing. The sample records over 400,000 clones, approximately 90% being singletons. Points from the study as a whole: Total T cell responses were possibly underestimated by TCR breadth and depth analyses. Non-spike TCR breadth showed similarity between vaccine and placebo recipients.

The material was peripheral blood, obtained in a trial of Ad26.COV2.S vaccine versus placebo. This TCR came from a person between 18 and 65 years old who received the Ad26.COV2.S COVID-19 vaccine or a placebo. The chain carries TRBV7-9 and TRBJ2-3, with 12 bases identical to TRBD1. The CDR3 region is CASSSGTGGWVTQYF. CDR3 sequence (DNA): TGTGCCAGCAGCTCCGGGACAGGGGGCTGGGTTACGCAGTATTTT.